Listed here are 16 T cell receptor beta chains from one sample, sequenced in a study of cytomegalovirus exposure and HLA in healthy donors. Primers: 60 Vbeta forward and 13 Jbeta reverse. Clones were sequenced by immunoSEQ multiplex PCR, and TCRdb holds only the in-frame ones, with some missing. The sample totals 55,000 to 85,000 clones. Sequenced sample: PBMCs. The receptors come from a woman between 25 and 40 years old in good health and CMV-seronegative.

The CDR3 loop is CASSQGGVASSTDTQYF. The CDR3, as DNA: TGCGCCAGCAGCCAGGGCGGGGTTGCGTCTAGCACAGATACGCAGTATTTT. The chain combines TRBV4-1 with TRBJ2-3; TRBD2 might be the D (6 bases). The CDR3 runs 17 residues. Germline values: CDR1 MGHRA, CDR2 YSYEKL. Trimming took off 3 bases at V and 0 bases at J, with 16 bases between the two ends.

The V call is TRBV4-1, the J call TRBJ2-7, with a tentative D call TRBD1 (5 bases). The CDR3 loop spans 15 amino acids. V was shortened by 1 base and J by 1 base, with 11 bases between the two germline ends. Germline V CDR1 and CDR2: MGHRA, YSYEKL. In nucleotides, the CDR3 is TGCGCCAGCAGCCAAGGAGAAGGGGCATCCTACGAGCAGTACTTC. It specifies CASSQGEGASYEQYF.

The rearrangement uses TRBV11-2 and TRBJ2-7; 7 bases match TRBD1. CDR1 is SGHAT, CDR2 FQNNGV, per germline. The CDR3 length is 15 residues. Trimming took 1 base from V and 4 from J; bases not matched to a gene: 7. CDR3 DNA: TGTGCCAGCAGCTTAGGGAGGACAGGCTTTTACGAGCAGTACTTC. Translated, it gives CASSLGRTGFYEQYF. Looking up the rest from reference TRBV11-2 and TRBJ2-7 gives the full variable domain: EAGVAQSPRYKIIEKRQSVAFWCNPISGHATLYWYQQILGQGPKLLIQFQNNGVVDDSQLPKDRFSAERLKGVDSTLKIQPAKLEDSAVYLCASSLGRTGFYEQYFGPGTRLTVT.

CDR3 in DNA: TGTGCCAGCAGTGAGGGACAGGGGGGCCCAGATACGCAGTATTTT. Translated: CASSEGQGGPDTQYF. V usage is TRBV6-4 and J usage is TRBJ2-3, with TRBD1 matching over 11 bases. Germline V gives CDR1 MRHNA, CDR2 SNTAGT. J gave up 4 bases and V 3 bases, and 3 bases lay outside the gene matches. The CDR3 length is 15 residues.

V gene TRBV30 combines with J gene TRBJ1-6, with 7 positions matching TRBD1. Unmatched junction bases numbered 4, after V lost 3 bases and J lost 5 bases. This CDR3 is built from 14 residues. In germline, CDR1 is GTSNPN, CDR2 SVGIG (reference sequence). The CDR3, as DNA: TGTGCCTGGAGGGTAGGACAGGATAATTCACCCCTCCACTTT. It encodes CAWRVGQDNSPLHF.

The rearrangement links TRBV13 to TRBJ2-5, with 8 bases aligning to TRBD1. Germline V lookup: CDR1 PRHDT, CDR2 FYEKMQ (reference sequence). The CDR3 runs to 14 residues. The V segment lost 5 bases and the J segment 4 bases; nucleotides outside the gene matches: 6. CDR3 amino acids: CASSTGTGAETQYF. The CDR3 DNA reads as TGTGCCAGCAGCACTGGGACAGGAGCAGAGACCCAGTACTTC.

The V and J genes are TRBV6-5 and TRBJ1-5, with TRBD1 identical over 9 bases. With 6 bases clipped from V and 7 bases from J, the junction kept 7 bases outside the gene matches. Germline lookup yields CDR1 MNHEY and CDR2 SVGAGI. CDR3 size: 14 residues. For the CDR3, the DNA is TGTGCCAGCAGCCGGGACAGGGAGCGGCAGCCCCAGCATTTT. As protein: CASSRDRERQPQHF.

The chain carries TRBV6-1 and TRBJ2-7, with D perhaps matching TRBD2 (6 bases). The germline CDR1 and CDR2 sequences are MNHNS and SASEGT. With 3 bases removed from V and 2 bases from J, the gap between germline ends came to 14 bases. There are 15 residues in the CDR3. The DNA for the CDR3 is TGTGCCAGCAGTGACGAGGGAGGAGGGGCCTACGAGCAGTACTTC. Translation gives CASSDEGGGAYEQYF.

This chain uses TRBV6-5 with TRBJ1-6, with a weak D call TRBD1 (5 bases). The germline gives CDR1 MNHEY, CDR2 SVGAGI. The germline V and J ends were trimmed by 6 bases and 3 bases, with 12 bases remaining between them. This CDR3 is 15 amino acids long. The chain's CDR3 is CASRRTGLYNSPLHF. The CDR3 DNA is TGTGCCAGCAGGCGAACAGGTCTCTATAATTCACCCCTCCACTTT.

CDR3 coding DNA: TGTGCCAGCAGCTCTCCGGGACAGGGTCCAGAAGCTTTCTTT. Residues: CASSSPGQGPEAFF. This chain connects TRBV7-2 to TRBJ1-1, with 9 bases identical to TRBD1. In germline, CDR1 is SGHTA, CDR2 FQGNSA. This CDR3 comprises 14 residues. The V segment lost 4 bases and the J segment 8 bases; nucleotides outside the gene matches: 8.

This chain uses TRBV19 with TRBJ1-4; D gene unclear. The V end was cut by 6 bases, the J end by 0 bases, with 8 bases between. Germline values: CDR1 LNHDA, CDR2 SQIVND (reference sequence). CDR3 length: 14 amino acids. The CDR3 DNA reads TGTGCCAGTAGAGCACCTGCAACTAATGAAAAACTGTTTTTT. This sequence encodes CASRAPATNEKLFF.

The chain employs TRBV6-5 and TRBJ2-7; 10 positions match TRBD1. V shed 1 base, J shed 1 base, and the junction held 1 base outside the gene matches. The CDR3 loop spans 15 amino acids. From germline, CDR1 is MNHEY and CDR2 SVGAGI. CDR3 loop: CASSYLGQGSYEQYF. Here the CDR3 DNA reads TGTGCCAGCAGTTACTTGGGACAGGGGTCCTACGAGCAGTACTTC.

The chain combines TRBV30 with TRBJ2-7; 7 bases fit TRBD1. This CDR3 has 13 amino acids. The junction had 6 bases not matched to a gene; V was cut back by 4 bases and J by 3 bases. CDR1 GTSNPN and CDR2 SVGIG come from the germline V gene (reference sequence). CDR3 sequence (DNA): TGTGCCTGGACTGGACAGGTGGGCTACGAGCAGTACTTC. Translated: CAWTGQVGYEQYF.

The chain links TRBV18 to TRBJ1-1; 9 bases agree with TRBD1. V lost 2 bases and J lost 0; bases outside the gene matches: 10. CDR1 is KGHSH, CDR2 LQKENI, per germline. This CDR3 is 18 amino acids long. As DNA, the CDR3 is TGTGCCAGCTCACCAGGTACAGGGGGCCGACTTATGAACACTGAAGCTTTCTTT. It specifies CASSPGTGGRLMNTEAFF.

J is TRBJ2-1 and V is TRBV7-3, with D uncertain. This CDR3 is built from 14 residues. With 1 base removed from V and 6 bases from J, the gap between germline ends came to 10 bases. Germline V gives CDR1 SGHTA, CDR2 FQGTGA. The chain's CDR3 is CASSLNARINEQFF. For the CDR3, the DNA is TGTGCCAGCAGCTTAAATGCTAGGATCAATGAGCAGTTCTTC.

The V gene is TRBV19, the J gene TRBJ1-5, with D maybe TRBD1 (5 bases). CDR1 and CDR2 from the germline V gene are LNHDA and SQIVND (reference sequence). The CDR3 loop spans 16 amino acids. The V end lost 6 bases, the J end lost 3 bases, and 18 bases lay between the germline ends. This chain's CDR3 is CASRNRIGELNQPQHF. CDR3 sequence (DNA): TGTGCCAGTAGAAACAGGATCGGCGAGCTCAATCAGCCCCAGCATTTT.